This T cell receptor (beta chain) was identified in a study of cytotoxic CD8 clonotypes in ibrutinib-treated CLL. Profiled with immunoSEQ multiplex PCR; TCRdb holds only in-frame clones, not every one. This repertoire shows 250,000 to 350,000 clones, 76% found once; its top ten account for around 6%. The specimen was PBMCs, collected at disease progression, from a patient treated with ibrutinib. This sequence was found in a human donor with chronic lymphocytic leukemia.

CDR3 loop: CASSLSPGADTQYF. As DNA, the CDR3 is TGTGCCAGCAGTTTATCCCCGGGGGCAGATACGCAGTATTTT. This rearrangement joins TRBV27 to TRBJ2-3, with TRBD2 as a possible D gene (6 bases). Trimming stripped 0 bases from V and 4 bases from J, with 8 bases between. This CDR3 has 14 residues. Germline CDR1 MNHEY, CDR2 SMNVEV (reference sequence).